Below, 14 T cell receptor beta chains from the same sample are listed, as sequenced in a study of response to subunit inactivated influenza vaccine. TCRdb redid the calling of the RT-PCR reads with MiXCR, one entry per CDR3 protein. The sample carries about 500,000 distinct CDR3 sequences, around 7.7% recorded once. The sample here was PBMCs from blood, taken about 23 months after vaccination. The receptors originated from a man in his fifties or sixties who received an inactivated influenza vaccine.

This chain links TRBV19 with TRBJ2-2; 9 bases are a match to TRBD1. The CDR3 loop spans 15 amino acids. The J segment lost 4 bases and the V segment lost 3 bases, leaving 3 bases of the junction unmatched. Germline V gives CDR1 LNHDA, CDR2 SQIVND (reference sequence). In nucleotides, the CDR3 is TGTGCCAGTAGTATTGGGGACAGGGTCACCGGGGAGCTGTTTTTT. Amino acid sequence: CASSIGDRVTGELFF.

The chain combines TRBV19 with TRBJ1-1; D ambiguous. V lost 10 bases, J lost 1 base, and 10 bases lay in between. Germline V gives CDR1 LNHDA, CDR2 SQIVND (reference sequence). This CDR3 comprises 12 residues. Here the CDR3 reads CATFTWNTEAFF. The CDR3 bases are TGTGCCACCTTCACCTGGAACACTGAAGCTTTCTTT.

This clonotype was seen ten or more times. The chain links TRBV11-2 to TRBJ2-2; 8 nucleotides line up with TRBD2. The trim removed 8 bases at V and 1 base at J, leaving 9 bases unmatched. The CDR3 has 16 amino acids. Germline V gene sequence: CDR1 SGHAT, CDR2 FQNNGV. DNA of the CDR3: TGTGCCAGCCGACCGATAGCGGGGAAGAACACCGGGGAGCTGTTTTTT. Translation: CASRPIAGKNTGELFF.

Ten or more counts support this clonotype. V gene TRBV25-1 combines with J gene TRBJ1-3; D uncertain. CDR1 MGHDK and CDR2 SYGVNS come from the germline V gene. Trimming removed 1 base from V and 0 bases from J, with 7 bases in between. The CDR3 spans 15 residues. In nucleotides, the CDR3 is TGTGCCAGCAGTGAATGGGGTGACTCTGGAAACACCATATATTTT. Its protein is CASSEWGDSGNTIYF.

This clonotype has just a few counts. The V call is TRBV9, the J call TRBJ1-2; D not resolved. Germline assignment: CDR1 SGDLS and CDR2 YYNGEE. The CDR3 sequence is 14 residues long. V lost 0 bases, J lost 5 bases, and 11 bases lay in between. In nucleotides, the CDR3 is TGTGCCAGCAGCGTAGCTCCCTCTGGGTATGGCTACACCTTC. It codes for CASSVAPSGYGYTF. Variable domain in full (rest from reference TRBV9 and TRBJ1-2): DSGVTQTPKHLITATGQRVTLRCSPRSGDLSVYWYQQSLDQGLQFLIQYYNGEERAKGNILERFSAQQFPDLHSELNLSSLELGDSALYFCASSVAPSGYGYTFGSGTRLTVV.

In its sample, this clonotype was seen many times. This chain links TRBV6-5 with TRBJ1-5, with D hard to call. The germline V and J ends were trimmed by 3 bases and 7 bases, with 10 bases remaining between them. Germline assignment: CDR1 MNHEY and CDR2 SVGAGI. This CDR3 spans 13 amino acids. CDR3 sequence reads: CASSYYTGQPQHF. CDR3 DNA sequence: TGTGCCAGCAGTTATTATACCGGGCAGCCCCAGCATTTT.

The V and J genes are TRBV9 and TRBJ2-1; TRBD2 matches 16 bases. Trimming took 3 bases from V and 6 from J; bases not matched to a gene: 3. Germline assignment: CDR1 SGDLS and CDR2 YYNGEE. This CDR3 is 16 amino acids long. CDR3 sequence reads: CASSGGTSGRANEQFF. The CDR3 nucleotides are TGTGCCAGCAGCGGGGGGACTAGCGGGAGGGCCAATGAGCAGTTCTTC.

This clonotype showed up just a few times. This chain connects TRBV18 to TRBJ2-5; 8 positions match TRBD2. In germline, CDR1 is KGHSH, CDR2 LQKENI. With V trimmed by 3 bases and J by 4 bases, 13 bases remained unmatched. CDR3 length: 17 residues. The CDR3 DNA is TGTGCCAGCTCACCGGGGCGTGGAACTAGCGGAGGAGAGACCCAGTACTTC. It yields the protein CASSPGRGTSGGETQYF.

Only a few counts were recorded for this clonotype. The rearrangement joins TRBV11-2 to TRBJ2-6, with no clear D. V was shortened by 5 bases and J by 0 bases, with 11 bases between the two germline ends. In germline, CDR1 is SGHAT, CDR2 FQNNGV. The CDR3 contains 16 residues. In DNA, the CDR3 is TGTGCCAGCAGCCCAAACTCGGGCTCTGGGGCCAACGTCCTGACTTTC. Amino acids: CASSPNSGSGANVLTF.

The chain employs TRBV2 and TRBJ1-6, with a tentative D call TRBD1 (5 bases). Germline CDR1 and CDR2: SNHLY and FYNNEI. This CDR3 is built from 13 residues. Trimming took 7 bases from V and 7 from J, leaving 11 bases between them. CDR3 amino acids: CASTLGRNSPLHF. For the CDR3, the DNA is TGTGCCAGCACCTTGGGACGGAATTCACCCCTCCACTTT.

This rearrangement joins TRBV20-1 to TRBJ1-2; 8 nucleotides align to TRBD1. V was pared by 1 base and J by 2 bases, with 3 bases of the junction left unmatched. CDR1 is DFQATT, CDR2 SNEGSKA, per germline (reference sequence). This CDR3 contains 14 residues. CDR3: CSARVRTGNYGYTF. DNA of the CDR3: TGCAGTGCTAGAGTGAGGACAGGGAACTATGGCTACACCTTC.

The V call is TRBV29-1, the J call TRBJ2-4; tentative D call: TRBD2 (5 bases). V was trimmed by 6 bases and J by 0 bases, leaving 9 bases between them. The germline CDR1 and CDR2 sequences are SQVTM and ANQGSEA. The CDR3 contains 13 residues. The DNA for the CDR3 is TGCAGCGTGGAGGCCCTAGCCAAAAACATTCAGTACTTC. Protein sequence: CSVEALAKNIQYF. The full variable domain, in which reference TRBV29-1 and TRBJ2-4 provide the parts outside the CDR3, is SAVISQKPSRDICQRGTSLTIQCQVDSQVTMMFWYRQQPGQSLTLIATANQGSEATYESGFVIDKFPISRPNLTFSTLTVSNMSPEDSSIYLCSVEALAKNIQYFGAGTRLSVL.

This clonotype showed up just a few times. The chain combines TRBV5-1 with TRBJ1-1, with 8 positions matching TRBD1. Germline CDR1 reads SGHRS; CDR2 reads YFSETQ. Unmatched junction bases numbered 3, after V lost 1 base and J lost 1 base. This CDR3 region has 15 residues. This CDR3 is CASSLTGGGNTEAFF. In DNA, the CDR3 is TGCGCCAGCAGCTTGACAGGGGGAGGGAACACTGAAGCTTTCTTT.

In this sample, this clonotype turned up a few times. The rearrangement uses TRBV28 and TRBJ2-2; D perhaps matches TRBD1 (5 bases). The ends were cut back, 1 base at V and 5 bases at J, with 11 bases in the middle. The CDR3 extends over 15 amino acids. The germline CDR1 and CDR2 sequences are MDHEN and SYDVKM. The CDR3: CASSLFRVETGELFF. The CDR3 DNA is TGTGCCAGCAGTTTATTCAGGGTTGAAACCGGGGAGCTGTTTTTT.